The sequence of this T cell receptor (beta chain) was determined in a study of CD8+CD57+ T cells in acquired aplastic anemia. Looking at the study overall: Sorted CD4+ plus CD8+ cells gave DNA averaging roughly 3.5 ug.

Genomic DNA provided the template from which TCR beta VDJ and CDR3 profiles were obtained. MiXCR was run by TCRdb on the reads, yielding one entry per CDR3 protein. The top ten clones hold around 45% of a sample with approximately 150,000 distinct CDR3 sequences, 65% to 75% of them seen once. Only patients with CD8+CD57+ cell expansion on flow cytometry were chosen for sequencing. Patients, without exception, had severe acquired aplastic anemia. Germline V gene sequence: CDR1 SGHRS, CDR2 YFSETQ. The CDR3 covers 14 residues. With 4 bases removed from V and 11 bases from J, the gap between germline ends came to 20 bases.

Material: sorted CD4+, CD8+, or CD8+CD57+ T cells (not recorded which) from PBMCs. The rearrangement links TRBV5-1 to TRBJ2-3; no clear D. This clonotype was sampled from a human donor with aplastic anemia. CDR3 protein: CASSVGRTSYEQYF. CDR3 in DNA: TGCGCCAGCAGCGTAGGACGGACCTCCTACGAGCAGTATTTT.